The 5 T cell receptor beta chains in this list originate from one sample, sequenced in a study of cytomegalovirus exposure and HLA in healthy donors. Researchers ran the PCR with 60 Vbeta and 13 Jbeta primers. Only in-frame clones appear in the TCRdb table, and some are missing; sequencing was by immunoSEQ multiplex PCR. The top ten clones hold 1.5% to 2% of a sample with roughly 150,000 clones, roughly 9.4% of them seen once. The sequenced sample was PBMCs. The source is a male donor in good health and CMV-seronegative.

The V and J genes are TRBV5-4 and TRBJ2-1, with 10 bases identical to TRBD2. Per the germline V gene, CDR1 is SGHNT and CDR2 is YYREEE (reference sequence). V shed 0 bases, J shed 6 bases, and the junction held 6 bases outside the gene matches. This CDR3 region has 16 residues. This CDR3 is CASSLVSSGRLNEQFF. CDR3 in DNA: TGTGCCAGCAGCTTGGTCTCTAGCGGGAGACTCAATGAGCAGTTCTTC.

The chain combines TRBV7-6 with TRBJ1-2, with D possibly matching TRBD1 (5 bases). Between the trimmed V and J ends, which lost 1 base and 1 base, there was a span of 19 bases. There are 18 residues in the CDR3. Germline assignment: CDR1 SGHVS and CDR2 FNYEAQ. CDR3 bases: TGTGCCAGCAGCTTAGGGGCGGTATGGGGGGTTCTTAACTATGGCTACACCTTC. Translation gives CASSLGAVWGVLNYGYTF.

The V gene is TRBV19, the J gene TRBJ1-5; weak D call: TRBD1 (5 bases). CDR1 and CDR2 from the germline V gene are LNHDA and SQIVND (reference sequence). CDR3 size: 14 residues. V was clipped by 4 bases and J by 4 bases, with 11 bases between them. CDR3 protein: CASSKRQPNQPQHF. CDR3 coding DNA: TGTGCCAGTAGTAAAAGACAGCCAAATCAGCCCCAGCATTTT.

On this clone: The sample carries other DNA sequences with the same CDR3. The CDR3 nucleotides read TGTGCCAGCAGTCGGGGGAGGGGCTACACCTTC. This codes for CASSRGRGYTF. V usage is TRBV28 and J usage is TRBJ1-2; tentative D call: TRBD1 (5 bases). This CDR3 is 11 amino acids long. Germline CDR1 and CDR2: MDHEN and SYDVKM. V was pared by 5 bases and J by 8 bases, with 9 bases between.

This clone was recorded a few times. J is TRBJ1-5 and V is TRBV28; D ambiguous. Germline V gene sequence: CDR1 MDHEN, CDR2 SYDVKM. Trimming removed 6 bases at V and 2 bases at J, with 8 bases between. The CDR3 length is 13 residues. Written as DNA, the CDR3 is TGTGCCAGCAGGGTTCCGGGCAATCAGCCCCAGCATTTT. It translates to CASRVPGNQPQHF.